This record covers a single T cell receptor (beta chain). These data come from a study of blood T cell repertoires in COVID-19. Researchers sorted participants into cohorts using their self-reported clinical history. CDR3 length: 15 residues. Per germline, CDR1 SGHTA and CDR2 FQGNSA. The germline V and J ends were trimmed by 2 bases and 3 bases, with 11 bases remaining between them. Clones were sequenced by immunoSEQ multiplex PCR, and TCRdb holds only the in-frame ones, with some missing. The sample contains about 260,000 clones, 86% of which appear only once. The sample consisted of PBMCs or T cells enriched from blood (not recorded which). The receptor's source is a woman aged 45-65 years who had recovered from COVID-19. This sequence joins TRBV7-2 and TRBJ2-1, with a weak D call TRBD1 (5 bases). The CDR3 region is CASSLSSDNYNEQFF. CDR3 coding DNA: TGTGCCAGCAGCTTAAGTTCGGACAACTACAATGAGCAGTTCTTC.